The entry below gives a single TCR beta chain sequence along with its context. The data originate from a study of cytomegalovirus exposure and HLA in healthy donors. The V end was cut by 3 bases, the J end by 0 bases, with 19 bases between. Germline-derived CDR1 and CDR2 are SGDLS and YYNGEE. The CDR3 sequence is 17 residues long. 60 Vbeta and 13 Jbeta primers were used in PCR. The method was immunoSEQ multiplex PCR; TCRdb's version includes in-frame clones alone and lacks a portion of them. This repertoire shows about 120,000 clones, roughly 77% found once; its top ten account for 1.5% to 2%. The clonotype was recovered from a man aged 40-50 years in good health and CMV-seronegative. The chain combines TRBV9 with TRBJ2-7; D might be TRBD1 (5 bases). Source material: PBMCs. The CDR3 DNA sequence: TGTGCCAGCAGCGGGACACCAGCTCCCCGACACTCCTACGAGCAGTACTTC. Translating it yields CASSGTPAPRHSYEQYF.